These T cell receptor beta chains were read from a single sample in a study of blood T cell repertoires in COVID-19. Here immunoSEQ multiplex PCR was the method, and the copy in TCRdb shows in-frame clones only, minus some. The data show hundreds of thousands of clones, 75% to 90% seen once. Sequencing was performed on PBMCs or T cells enriched from blood (not recorded which). These receptors all come from a man younger than 45 who had recovered from COVID-19. The CDR3 runs from the conserved cysteine through the conserved F or W. Each record gives: V gene, D gene, clone size, J gene, CDR3 protein, CDR3 DNA. D genes are given only for firm matches. A clone size is listed for some rows: how often the clone was seen (once, few, many), or a class if it is expanded.

V gene: TRBV3-1/TRBV3-2
D gene: TRBD1
clone size: .
J gene: TRBJ2-1
CDR3 protein: CASSQETGGWFF
CDR3 DNA: TGTGCCAGCAGCCAAGAAACAGGGGGTTGGTTCTTC

V gene: TRBV6-1
D gene: .
clone size: once
J gene: TRBJ1-3
CDR3 protein: CASREQTGHSGNTIYF
CDR3 DNA: TGTGCCAGCAGGGAACAGACGGGTCACTCTGGAAACACCATATATTTT

V gene: TRBV6-5
D gene: .
clone size: .
J gene: TRBJ1-2
CDR3 protein: CASTLRTEYGYTF
CDR3 DNA: TGTGCCAGCACCCTCAGGACAGAGTATGGCTACACCTTC

V gene: TRBV10-2
D gene: .
clone size: .
J gene: TRBJ1-2
CDR3 protein: CASSATPNYGYTF
CDR3 DNA: TGCGCCAGCAGCGCGACACCTAACTATGGCTACACCTTC

V gene: TRBV9
D gene: .
clone size: .
J gene: TRBJ2-2
CDR3 protein: CASSVGGENTGELFF
CDR3 DNA: TGTGCCAGCAGCGTAGGAGGTGAGAACACCGGGGAGCTGTTTTTT

V gene: TRBV14
D gene: .
clone size: .
J gene: TRBJ2-7
CDR3 protein: CASKISGHDDYEQYF
CDR3 DNA: TGTGCCAGCAAGATATCGGGACACGACGATTACGAGCAGTACTTC

V gene: TRBV30
D gene: .
clone size: .
J gene: TRBJ1-6
CDR3 protein: CAWRVGQNNSPLHF
CDR3 DNA: TGTGCCTGGAGAGTTGGACAGAATAATTCACCCCTCCACTTT

V gene: TRBV10-3
D gene: TRBD1
clone size: .
J gene: TRBJ2-3
CDR3 protein: CAIRKQGATTDTQYF
CDR3 DNA: TGTGCCATCAGAAAACAGGGGGCGACCACAGATACGCAGTATTTT

V gene: TRBV3-1/TRBV3-2
D gene: .
clone size: once
J gene: TRBJ1-1
CDR3 protein: CASSSLERNTEAFF
CDR3 DNA: TGTGCCAGCAGCTCACTCGAACGGAACACTGAAGCTTTCTTT

V gene: TRBV27
D gene: .
clone size: .
J gene: TRBJ2-6
CDR3 protein: CASSYYSGANVLTF
CDR3 DNA: TGTGCCAGCAGTTACTACTCTGGGGCCAACGTCCTGACTTTC

V gene: TRBV7-2
D gene: .
clone size: .
J gene: TRBJ1-6
CDR3 protein: CASSLVGKGDSPLHF
CDR3 DNA: TGTGCCAGCAGCTTAGTCGGGAAGGGAGATTCACCCCTCCACTTT

V gene: TRBV6-5
D gene: .
clone size: few
J gene: TRBJ1-2
CDR3 protein: CASRGTGTYGYTF
CDR3 DNA: TGTGCCAGCAGAGGAACAGGGACCTATGGCTACACCTTC

V gene: TRBV6-2/TRBV6-3
D gene: TRBD1
clone size: .
J gene: TRBJ1-1
CDR3 protein: CASSPGTGVGTEAFF
CDR3 DNA: TGTGCCAGCAGTCCCGGGACAGGGGTGGGCACTGAAGCTTTCTTT